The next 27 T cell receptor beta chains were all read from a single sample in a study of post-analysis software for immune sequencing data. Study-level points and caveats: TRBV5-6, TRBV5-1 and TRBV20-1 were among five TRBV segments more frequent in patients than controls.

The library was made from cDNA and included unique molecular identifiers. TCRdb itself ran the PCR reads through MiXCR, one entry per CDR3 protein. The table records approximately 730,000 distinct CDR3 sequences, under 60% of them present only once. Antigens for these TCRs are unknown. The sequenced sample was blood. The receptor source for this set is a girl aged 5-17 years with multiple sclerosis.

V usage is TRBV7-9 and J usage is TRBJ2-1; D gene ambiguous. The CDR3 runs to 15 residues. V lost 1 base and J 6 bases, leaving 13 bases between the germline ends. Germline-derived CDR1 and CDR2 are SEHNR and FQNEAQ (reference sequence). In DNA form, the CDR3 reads TGTGCCAGCAGCTTAGGCCAAGCTTCGGGCAATGAGCAGTTCTTC. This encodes CASSLGQASGNEQFF.

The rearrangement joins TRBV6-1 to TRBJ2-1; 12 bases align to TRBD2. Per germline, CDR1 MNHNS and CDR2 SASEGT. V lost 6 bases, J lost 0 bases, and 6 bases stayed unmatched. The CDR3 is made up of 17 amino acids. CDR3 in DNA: TGTGCCAGCAGAGCTCCGACTAGCGGGAGCTCCTACAATGAGCAGTTCTTC. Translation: CASRAPTSGSSYNEQFF.

This chain's CDR3 is CASPGTSGITYNEQFF. CDR3 coding DNA: TGTGCCAGTCCGGGGACTAGCGGGATCACCTACAATGAGCAGTTCTTC. This sequence joins TRBV2 and TRBJ2-1; 13 nucleotides agree with TRBD2. CDR1 is SNHLY and CDR2 is FYNNEI in the germline V gene. V gave up 9 bases and J gave up 2 bases; unmatched junction bases: 7. This CDR3 has 16 amino acids.

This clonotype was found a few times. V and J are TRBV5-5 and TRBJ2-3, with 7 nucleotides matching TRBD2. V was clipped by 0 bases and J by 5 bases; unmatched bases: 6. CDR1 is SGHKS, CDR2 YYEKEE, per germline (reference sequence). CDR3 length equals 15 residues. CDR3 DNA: TGTGCCAGCAGCTTGGGCGGGAGCAAAGGAGATACGCAGTATTTT. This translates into CASSLGGSKGDTQYF.

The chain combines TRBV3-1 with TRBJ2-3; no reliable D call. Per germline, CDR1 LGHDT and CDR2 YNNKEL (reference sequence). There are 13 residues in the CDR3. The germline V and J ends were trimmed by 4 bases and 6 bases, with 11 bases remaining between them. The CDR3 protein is CASSRLGQDTQYF. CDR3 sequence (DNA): TGTGCCAGCAGCCGCTTAGGCCAGGATACGCAGTATTTT.

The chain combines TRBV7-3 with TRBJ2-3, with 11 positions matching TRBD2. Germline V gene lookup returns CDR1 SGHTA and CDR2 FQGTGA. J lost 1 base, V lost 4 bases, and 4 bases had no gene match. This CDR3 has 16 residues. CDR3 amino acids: CASSSSSGRGTDTQYF. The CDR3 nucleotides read TGTGCCAGCAGCTCCAGTAGCGGGAGGGGCACAGATACGCAGTATTTT.

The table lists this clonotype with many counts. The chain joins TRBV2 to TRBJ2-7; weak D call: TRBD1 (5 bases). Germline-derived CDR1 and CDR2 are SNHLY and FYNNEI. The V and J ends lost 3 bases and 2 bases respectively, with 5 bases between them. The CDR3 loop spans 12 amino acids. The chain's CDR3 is CASSEGPYEQYF. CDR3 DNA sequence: TGTGCCAGCAGTGAGGGGCCCTACGAGCAGTACTTC.

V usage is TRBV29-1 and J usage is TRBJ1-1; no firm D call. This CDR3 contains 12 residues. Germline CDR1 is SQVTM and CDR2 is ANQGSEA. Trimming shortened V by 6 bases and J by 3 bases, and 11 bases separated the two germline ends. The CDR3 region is CSVRTGYTEAFF. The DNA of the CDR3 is TGCAGCGTCCGCACGGGCTACACTGAAGCTTTCTTT.

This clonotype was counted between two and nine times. The CDR3 loop reads CSVVGTSGRATDTQYF. The CDR3 region has the DNA TGCAGCGTTGTCGGGACTAGCGGGAGGGCCACAGATACGCAGTATTTT. This rearrangement joins TRBV29-1 to TRBJ2-3, with 16 bases aligning to TRBD2. From germline, CDR1 is SQVTM and CDR2 ANQGSEA. The CDR3 length is 16 residues. V lost 4 bases to trimming and J lost 2 bases; unmatched junction nucleotides: 3.

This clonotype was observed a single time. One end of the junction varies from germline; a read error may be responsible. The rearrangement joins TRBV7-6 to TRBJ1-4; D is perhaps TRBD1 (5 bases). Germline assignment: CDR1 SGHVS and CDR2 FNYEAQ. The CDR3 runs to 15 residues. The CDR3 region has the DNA TGTGCCAGCAGCTTAGGAACTGGGACGTGGGAAAAACGGTTTTTT. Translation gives CASSLGTGTWEKRFF.

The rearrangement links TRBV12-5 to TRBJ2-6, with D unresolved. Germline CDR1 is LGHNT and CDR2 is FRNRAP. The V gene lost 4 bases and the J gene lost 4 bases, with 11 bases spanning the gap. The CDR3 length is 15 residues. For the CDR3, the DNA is TGTGCTAGTGGTTCTGGAATGGGGGGGGCCAACGTCCTGACTTTC. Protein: CASGSGMGGANVLTF.

DNA for the CDR3: TGCAGTGCTAGATCCCCGACAGGGGGCCTGGACAATGAGCAGTTCTTC. Encoded protein: CSARSPTGGLDNEQFF. The chain uses TRBV20-1 and TRBJ2-1, with 10 bases identical to TRBD1. The CDR3 totals 16 residues. The ends lost 2 bases at V and 5 bases at J; junction bases unmatched: 9. Germline V gene sequence: CDR1 DFQATT, CDR2 SNEGSKA (reference sequence).

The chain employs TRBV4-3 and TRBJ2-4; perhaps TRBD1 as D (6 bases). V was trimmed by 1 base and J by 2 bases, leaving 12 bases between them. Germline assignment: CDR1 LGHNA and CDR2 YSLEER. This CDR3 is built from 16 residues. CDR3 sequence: CASSQAQGPTKNIQYF. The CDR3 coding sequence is TGCGCCAGCAGCCAAGCCCAGGGGCCCACCAAAAACATTCAGTACTTC.

This CDR3 is CASGRRQGSWNEQFF. As DNA, the CDR3 is TGTGCCAGCGGGCGCCGACAGGGGAGTTGGAATGAGCAGTTCTTC. The chain joins TRBV7-8 to TRBJ2-1; 8 positions agree with TRBD1. The germline CDR1 and CDR2 sequences are SGHVS and FQNEAQ. V shed 8 bases and J 7 bases; nucleotides not matched to a gene: 13. The CDR3 is 15 residues long.

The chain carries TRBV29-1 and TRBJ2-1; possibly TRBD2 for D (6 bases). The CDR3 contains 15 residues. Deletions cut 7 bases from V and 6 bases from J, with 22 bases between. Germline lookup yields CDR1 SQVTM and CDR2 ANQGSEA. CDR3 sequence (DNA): TGCAGCGGCACAAGCGGGTCTACCGGTGGCAATGAGCAGTTCTTC. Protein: CSGTSGSTGGNEQFF.

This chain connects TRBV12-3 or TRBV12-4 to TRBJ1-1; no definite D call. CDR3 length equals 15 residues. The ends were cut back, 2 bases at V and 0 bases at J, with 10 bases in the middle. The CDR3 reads CASSLQALMNTEAFF. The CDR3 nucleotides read TGTGCCAGCAGTTTACAGGCACTGATGAACACTGAAGCTTTCTTT.

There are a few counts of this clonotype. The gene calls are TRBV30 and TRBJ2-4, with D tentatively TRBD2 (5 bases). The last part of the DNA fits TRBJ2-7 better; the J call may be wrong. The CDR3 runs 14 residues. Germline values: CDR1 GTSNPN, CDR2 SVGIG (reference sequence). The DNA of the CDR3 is TGTGCCTGGAGTGTAACTAGGCCCATCAGCGAGCAGTACTTC. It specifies CAWSVTRPISEQYF.

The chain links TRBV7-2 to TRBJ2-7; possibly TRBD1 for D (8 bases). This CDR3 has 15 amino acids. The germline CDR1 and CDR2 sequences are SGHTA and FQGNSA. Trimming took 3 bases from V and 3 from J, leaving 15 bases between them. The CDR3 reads CASSFGDRTSYEQYF. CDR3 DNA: TGTGCCAGCAGCTTCGGGGACAGGACTAGCTACGAGCAGTACTTC. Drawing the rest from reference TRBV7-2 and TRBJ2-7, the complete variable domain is GAGVSQSPSNKVTEKGKDVELRCDPISGHTALYWYRQSLGQGLEFLIYFQGNSAPDKSGLPSDRFSAERTGGSVSTLTIQRTQQEDSAVYLCASSFGDRTSYEQYFGPGTRLTVT.

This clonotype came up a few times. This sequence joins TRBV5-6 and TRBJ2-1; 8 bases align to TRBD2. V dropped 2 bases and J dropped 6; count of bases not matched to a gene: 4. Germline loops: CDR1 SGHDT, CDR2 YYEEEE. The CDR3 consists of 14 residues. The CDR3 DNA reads TGTGCCAGCAGCTTCCGAGCGGGGGTCAATGAGCAGTTCTTC. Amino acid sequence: CASSFRAGVNEQFF.

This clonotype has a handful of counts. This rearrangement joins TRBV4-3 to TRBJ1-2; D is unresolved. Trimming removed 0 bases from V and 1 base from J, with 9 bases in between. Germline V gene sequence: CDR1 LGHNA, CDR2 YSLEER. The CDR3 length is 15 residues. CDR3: CASSQDGAVNYGYTF. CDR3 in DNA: TGCGCCAGCAGCCAAGATGGCGCGGTTAACTATGGCTACACCTTC.

This CDR3 reads CASSLQVYNEQFF. CDR3 coding DNA: TGCGCCAGCAGCCTACAGGTTTACAATGAGCAGTTCTTC. The V gene is TRBV4-3, the J gene TRBJ2-1; a possible D gene is TRBD1 (5 bases). CDR3 length equals 13 residues. Germline V CDR1 and CDR2: LGHNA, YSLEER. Trimming removed 4 bases from V and 4 bases from J, with 8 bases in between.

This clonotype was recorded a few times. CDR3 DNA: TGTGCCAGCAGCTTAGAATGGGACAGTTCCGGCGGGGCCAACGTCCTGACTTTC. Translation gives CASSLEWDSSGGANVLTF. The chain links TRBV7-9 to TRBJ2-6; TRBD1 aligns across 7 bases. This CDR3 comprises 18 residues. CDR1 SEHNR and CDR2 FQNEAQ come from the germline V gene (reference sequence). V was pared by 1 base and J by 4 bases, with 10 bases of the junction left unmatched. The whole variable domain, filled in from reference TRBV7-9 and TRBJ2-6, reads DTGVSQNPRHKITKRGQNVTFRCDPISEHNRLYWYRQTLGQGPEFLTYFQNEAQLEKSRLLSDRFSAERPKGSFSTLEIQRTEQGDSAMYLCASSLEWDSSGGANVLTFGAGSRLTVL.

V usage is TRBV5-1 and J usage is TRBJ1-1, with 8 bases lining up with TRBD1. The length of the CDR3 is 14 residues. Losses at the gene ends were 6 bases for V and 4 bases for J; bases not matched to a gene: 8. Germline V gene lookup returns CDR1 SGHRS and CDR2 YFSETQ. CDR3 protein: CASKDREPVTEAFF. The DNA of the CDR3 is TGCGCCAGCAAGGACAGGGAACCCGTCACTGAAGCTTTCTTT.

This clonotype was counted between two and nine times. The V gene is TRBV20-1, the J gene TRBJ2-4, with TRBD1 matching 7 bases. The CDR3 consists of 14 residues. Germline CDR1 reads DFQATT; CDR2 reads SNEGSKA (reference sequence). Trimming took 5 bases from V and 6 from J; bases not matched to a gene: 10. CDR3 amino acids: CSAARTGPGNIQYF. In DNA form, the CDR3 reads TGCAGTGCTGCCCGGACAGGCCCAGGAAACATTCAGTACTTC.

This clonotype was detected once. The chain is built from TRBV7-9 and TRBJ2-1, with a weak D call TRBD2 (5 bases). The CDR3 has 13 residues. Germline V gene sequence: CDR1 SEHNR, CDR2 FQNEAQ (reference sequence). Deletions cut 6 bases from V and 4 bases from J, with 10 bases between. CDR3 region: CASRSSEYNEQFF. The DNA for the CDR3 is TGTGCCAGCAGGAGTAGCGAATACAATGAGCAGTTCTTC.

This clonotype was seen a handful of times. DNA of the CDR3: TGTGCCAGCAGCAGGGAAGGGGGCACCTACGAGCAGTACTTC. Its translation is CASSREGGTYEQYF. This rearrangement joins TRBV28 to TRBJ2-7; 7 nucleotides agree with TRBD1. V lost 6 bases, J lost 2 bases, and 7 bases stayed unmatched. Germline CDR1 reads MDHEN; CDR2 reads SYDVKM. The CDR3 extends over 14 amino acids.

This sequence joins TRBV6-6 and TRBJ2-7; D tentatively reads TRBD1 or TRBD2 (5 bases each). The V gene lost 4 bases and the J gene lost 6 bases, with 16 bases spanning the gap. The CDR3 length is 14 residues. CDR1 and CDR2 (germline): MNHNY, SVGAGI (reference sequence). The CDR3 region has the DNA TGTGCCAGCAGTTTCGGGACGCTGTCCGGCGAGCAGTACTTC. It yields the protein CASSFGTLSGEQYF.